The source of this T cell receptor (beta chain) is a study of regulatory and conventional T cells in RAG deficiency. Libraries were prepared by immunoSEQ multiplex PCR; TCRdb keeps only in-frame clonotypes and omits some of them. The sample consists of fewer than 35,000 clones, 70% to 90% of them appearing once. The CDR3 totals 13 residues. Trimming cost V 8 bases and J 1 base, with 11 bases left between them. Germline CDR1 SEHNR, CDR2 FQNEAQ (reference sequence). The data also belong to a second study, concerning regulatory T cells. From that study: Amplification used 52 TRBV primers and 13 TRBJ primers.

The rearrangement uses TRBV7-9 and TRBJ1-1; no clear D. This TCR derives from a human donor in good health. Sequenced input: CD8+ T cells sorted from blood. The DNA for the CDR3 is TGTGCCAGCTTCGCGGGTACGAACACTGAAGCTTTCTTT. Its protein is CASFAGTNTEAFF.